Listed below are T cell receptor beta chains from one sample, sequenced in a study of cytomegalovirus exposure and HLA in healthy donors. The data were produced by immunoSEQ multiplex PCR, yet TCRdb's version contains in-frame clones alone and is incomplete. The table lists under 90,000 clones, approximately 74% of them singletons. Sequencing used PBMCs. These receptors came from a middle-aged man in good health and CMV-seropositive. Each CDR3 is given with its conserved first and last residue. The D gene is left open where the match is weak. Clone sizes are given selectively: once, few, many, or a class where the clone is expanded.

D gene	clone size	V gene	J gene	CDR3 DNA	CDR3 protein
.	.	TRBV5-1	TRBJ2-2	TGCGCCAGCAGGCGGGATCCCCCCGCCGGGGAGCTGTTTTTT	CASRRDPPAGELFF
TRBD1	.	TRBV6-1	TRBJ2-2	TGTGCCACCGGGATGACAGGGGGCGGCACCGGGGAGCTGTTTTTT	CATGMTGGGTGELFF
.	few	TRBV6-1	TRBJ1-4	TGTGCCAGCAGTGACGCCTACCGGGGTGAAAAACTGTTTTTT	CASSDAYRGEKLFF
.	few	TRBV28	TRBJ2-5	TGTGCCAGCAGTTCCCCTTTCGCTGGGACTGCGGAAGAGACCCAGTACTTC	CASSSPFAGTAEETQYF
TRBD2	.	TRBV5-1	TRBJ2-7	TGCGCCAGCAGCACGGGACTAGCGGTCTACGAGCAGTACTTC	CASSTGLAVYEQYF
.	.	TRBV6-6	TRBJ2-3	TGTGCCAGCACCTTCAATGGGGGTACAGGGACAGATACGCAGTATTTT	CASTFNGGTGTDTQYF
.	once	TRBV5-1	TRBJ2-5	TGCGCCAGCAGCTTGGCCAGGGGGGAAGAGACCCAGTACTTC	CASSLARGEETQYF
TRBD1	.	TRBV28	TRBJ2-1	TGTGCCAGCGAGAACCGACAGGGAAATCATGAGCAGTTCTTC	CASENRQGNHEQFF
.	.	TRBV30	TRBJ2-7	TGTGCCTGGAGTCCCTACAGGGAAAAGCAGTACTTC	CAWSPYREKQYF
TRBD1	.	TRBV4-3	TRBJ1-2	TGCGCCAGCAGCCAAGATGCGACCACGGGGACAGGGGATCACTATGGCTACACCTTC	CASSQDATTGTGDHYGYTF
.	.	TRBV2	TRBJ2-1	TGTGCCAGCAGTCGGACAGAAGTGCACAATGAGCAGTTCTTC	CASSRTEVHNEQFF
.	.	TRBV11-2	TRBJ1-1	TGTGCCAGCAGCCCTCAGATGAACACTGAAGCTTTCTTT	CASSPQMNTEAFF
TRBD2	.	TRBV5-4	TRBJ2-3	TGTGCCAGCAGCTCTAGCGGGGGACGAGGTGATACGCAGTATTTT	CASSSSGGRGDTQYF
.	few	TRBV10-2	TRBJ1-5	TGCGCCAGCAGTGACGGTCAGCCCCAGCATTTT	CASSDGQPQHF
.	.	TRBV7-6	TRBJ1-1	TGTGCCAGCAGCCCCCGCTGGCCAAACACTGAAGCTTTCTTT	CASSPRWPNTEAFF
.	.	TRBV27	TRBJ2-3	TGTGCCAGCAGTTTATCTAGGGGACTGGTATCAGATACGCAGTATTTT	CASSLSRGLVSDTQYF
TRBD2	.	TRBV9	TRBJ2-1	TGTGCCAGCAGCGTAAGCGGGGGCTTTGGGGACAATGAGCAGTTCTTC	CASSVSGGFGDNEQFF
.	once	TRBV19	TRBJ1-1	TGTGCCAGTAGTCGGAGCCGTATGAACACTGAAGCTTTCTTT	CASSRSRMNTEAFF
.	.	TRBV5-1	TRBJ2-5	TGCGCCAGCAATGGAGAAGAGACCCAGTACTTC	CASNGEETQYF
TRBD1	.	TRBV2	TRBJ1-5	TGTGCCAGCAGCGAGGACAGGAATCAGCCCCAGCATTTT	CASSEDRNQPQHF
TRBD1	.	TRBV28	TRBJ2-7	TGTGCCAGCAGTTTAGGGGGCGGACAGGGGTACTACGAGCAGTACTTC	CASSLGGGQGYYEQYF
.	.	TRBV28	TRBJ1-2	TGTGCCAGCAGTGAGGTCTCCTATGGCTACACCTTC	CASSEVSYGYTF
.	.	TRBV19	TRBJ1-1	TGTGCCAGTAGTACCCCCCGACAGGCCTTGAACACTGAAGCTTTCTTT	CASSTPRQALNTEAFF
.	once	TRBV27	TRBJ2-1	TGTGCCAGCAGTTTCCCGGGGGGCCCCAATGAGCAGTTCTTC	CASSFPGGPNEQFF
.	.	TRBV11-2	TRBJ2-1	TGTGCCAGCAGCCCCGGGACTCGCCACAATGAGCAGTTCTTC	CASSPGTRHNEQFF
.	.	TRBV7-2	TRBJ2-1	TGTGCCAGCAGCTTAACGACGATCCCCGGGAATGAGCAGTTCTTC	CASSLTTIPGNEQFF
.	.	TRBV18	TRBJ2-7	TGTGCCAGCTCTACCATGGGCGACGAGCAGTACTTC	CASSTMGDEQYF
TRBD1	once	TRBV9	TRBJ2-1	TGTGCCAGCAGGAGGGACAGCTCCTACAATGAGCAGTTCTTC	CASRRDSSYNEQFF
.	.	TRBV28	TRBJ2-7	TGTGCCAGCAGTTTGAGGTACAGGGCTCACGAGCAGTACTTC	CASSLRYRAHEQYF
TRBD2	.	TRBV12-5	TRBJ2-3	TGTGCTAGTGGTTTGCAACTAGCGGGGGGAGAAACGCAGTATTTT	CASGLQLAGGETQYF
TRBD1	.	TRBV30	TRBJ1-4	TGTGCCTGGAGTGGGGGGATAGACAGGGCGGGTGAAAAACTGTTTTTT	CAWSGGIDRAGEKLFF
.	.	TRBV6-1	TRBJ1-2	TGTGCCAGCAGTGGTGGGCTCGGCTACACCTTC	CASSGGLGYTF